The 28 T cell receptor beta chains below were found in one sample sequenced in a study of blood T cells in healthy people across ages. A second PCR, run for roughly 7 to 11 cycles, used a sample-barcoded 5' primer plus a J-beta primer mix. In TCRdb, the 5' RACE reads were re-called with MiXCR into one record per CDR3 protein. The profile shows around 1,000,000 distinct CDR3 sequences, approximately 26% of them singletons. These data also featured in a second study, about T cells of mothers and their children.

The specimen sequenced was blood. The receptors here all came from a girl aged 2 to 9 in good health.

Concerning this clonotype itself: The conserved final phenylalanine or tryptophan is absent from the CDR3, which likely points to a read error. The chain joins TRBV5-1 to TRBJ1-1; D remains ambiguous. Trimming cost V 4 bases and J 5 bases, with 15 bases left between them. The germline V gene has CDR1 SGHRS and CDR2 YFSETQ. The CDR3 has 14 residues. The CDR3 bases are TGCGCCAGCAGCGGTTTGGAAAATCGTACTGAAGCTTTCCTT. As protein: CASSGLENRTEAFL.

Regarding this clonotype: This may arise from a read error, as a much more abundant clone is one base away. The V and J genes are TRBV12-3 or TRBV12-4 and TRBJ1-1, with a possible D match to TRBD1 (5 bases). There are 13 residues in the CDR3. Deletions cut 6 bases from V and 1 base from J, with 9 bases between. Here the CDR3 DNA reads TGTGCCAGCAGACCCGGGGGGAACACTGAAGCTTTCTTT. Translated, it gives CASRPGGNTEAFF.

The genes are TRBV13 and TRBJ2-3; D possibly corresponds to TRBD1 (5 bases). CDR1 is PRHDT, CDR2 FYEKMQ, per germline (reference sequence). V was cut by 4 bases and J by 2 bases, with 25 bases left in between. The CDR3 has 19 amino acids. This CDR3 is CASSSSPLRRRQYTDTQYF. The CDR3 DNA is TGTGCCAGCAGCTCCTCCCCGTTGCGCAGAAGACAGTACACAGATACGCAGTATTTT. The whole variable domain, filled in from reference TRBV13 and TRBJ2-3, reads AAGVIQSPRHLIKEKRETATLKCYPIPRHDTVYWYQQGPGQDPQFLISFYEKMQSDKGSIPDRFSAQQFSDYHSELNMSSLELGDSALYFCASSSSPLRRRQYTDTQYFGPGTRLTVL.

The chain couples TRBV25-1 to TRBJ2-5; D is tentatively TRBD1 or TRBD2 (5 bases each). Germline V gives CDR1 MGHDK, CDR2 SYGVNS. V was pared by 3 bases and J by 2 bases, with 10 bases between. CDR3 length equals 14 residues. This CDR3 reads CASSDLEGQETQYF. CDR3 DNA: TGTGCCAGCAGTGATTTAGAGGGGCAAGAGACCCAGTACTTC.

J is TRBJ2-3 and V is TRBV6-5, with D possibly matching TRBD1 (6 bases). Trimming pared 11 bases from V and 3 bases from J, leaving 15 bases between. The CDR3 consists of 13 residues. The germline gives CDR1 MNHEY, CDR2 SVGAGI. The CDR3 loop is CAAGTLGTDTQYF. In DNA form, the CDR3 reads TGTGCCGCCGGGACATTGGGGACAGATACGCAGTATTTT.

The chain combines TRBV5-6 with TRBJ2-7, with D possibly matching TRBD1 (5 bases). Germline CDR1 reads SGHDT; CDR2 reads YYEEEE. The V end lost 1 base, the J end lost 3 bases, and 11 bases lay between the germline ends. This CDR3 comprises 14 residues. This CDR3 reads CASSLKGRDYEQYF. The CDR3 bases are TGTGCCAGCAGCTTGAAAGGCAGGGACTACGAGCAGTACTTC.

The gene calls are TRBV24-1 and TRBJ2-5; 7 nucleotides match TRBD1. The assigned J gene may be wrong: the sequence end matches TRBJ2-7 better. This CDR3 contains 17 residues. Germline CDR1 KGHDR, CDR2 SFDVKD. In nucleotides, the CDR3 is TGTGCCACCAGTGATACTACAGGGGACCTCTCGAACTACGAGCAGTACTTC. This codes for CATSDTTGDLSNYEQYF.

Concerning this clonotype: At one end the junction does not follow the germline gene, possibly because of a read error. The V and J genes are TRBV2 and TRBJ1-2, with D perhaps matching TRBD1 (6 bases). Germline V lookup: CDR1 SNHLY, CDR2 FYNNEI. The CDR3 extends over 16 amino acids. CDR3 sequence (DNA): TGTGCCAGCAGCGAAGACAGGATTCTAACCCAATGGGGCTACACCTTC. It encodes CASSEDRILTQWGYTF.

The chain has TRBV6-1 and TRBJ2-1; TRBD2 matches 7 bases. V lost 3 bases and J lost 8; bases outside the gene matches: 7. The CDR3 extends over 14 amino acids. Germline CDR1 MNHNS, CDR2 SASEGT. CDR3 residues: CASSDAGAIDEQFF. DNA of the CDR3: TGTGCCAGCAGTGATGCGGGAGCTATCGATGAGCAGTTCTTC.

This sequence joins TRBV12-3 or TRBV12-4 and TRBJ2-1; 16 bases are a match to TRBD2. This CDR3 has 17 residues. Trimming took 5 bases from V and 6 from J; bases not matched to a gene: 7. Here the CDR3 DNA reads TGTGCCAGCAGTGCCGGGACTAGCGGGAGGGGCAGCAATGAGCAGTTCTTC. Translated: CASSAGTSGRGSNEQFF.

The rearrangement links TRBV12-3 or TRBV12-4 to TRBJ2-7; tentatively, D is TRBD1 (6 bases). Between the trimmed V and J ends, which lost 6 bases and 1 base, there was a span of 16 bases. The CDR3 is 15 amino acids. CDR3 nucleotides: TGTGCCAGCAGCCCCGCAGGGGTGATTTCCTACGAGCAGTACTTC. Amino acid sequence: CASSPAGVISYEQYF.

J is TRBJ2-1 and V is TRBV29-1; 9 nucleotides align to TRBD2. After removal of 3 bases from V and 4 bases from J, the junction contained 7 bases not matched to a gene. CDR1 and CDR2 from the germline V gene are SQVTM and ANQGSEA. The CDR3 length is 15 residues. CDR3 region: CSVDARLAVYNEQFF. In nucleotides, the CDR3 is TGCAGCGTTGATGCAAGACTAGCGGTTTACAATGAGCAGTTCTTC.

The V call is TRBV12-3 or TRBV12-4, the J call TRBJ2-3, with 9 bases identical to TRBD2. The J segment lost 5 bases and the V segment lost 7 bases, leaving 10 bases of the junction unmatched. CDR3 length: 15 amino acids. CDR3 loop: CASTPLAGLGDTQYF. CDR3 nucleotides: TGTGCCAGCACCCCCCTAGCGGGGCTAGGAGATACGCAGTATTTT.

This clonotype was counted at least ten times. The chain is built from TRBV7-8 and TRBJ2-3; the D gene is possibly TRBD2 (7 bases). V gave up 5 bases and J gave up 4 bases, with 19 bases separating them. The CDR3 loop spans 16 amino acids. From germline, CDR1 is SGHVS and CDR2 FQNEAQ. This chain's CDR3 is CASSPGSAGAADTQYF. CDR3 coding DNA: TGTGCCAGCAGCCCAGGGAGCGCGGGGGCAGCAGATACGCAGTATTTT.

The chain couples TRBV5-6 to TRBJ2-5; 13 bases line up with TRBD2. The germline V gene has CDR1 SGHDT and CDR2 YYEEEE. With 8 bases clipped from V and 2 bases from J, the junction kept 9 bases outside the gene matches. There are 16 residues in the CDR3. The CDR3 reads CASWTSGSSWQETQYF. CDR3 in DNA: TGTGCCAGTTGGACTAGCGGGAGTTCGTGGCAAGAGACCCAGTACTTC.

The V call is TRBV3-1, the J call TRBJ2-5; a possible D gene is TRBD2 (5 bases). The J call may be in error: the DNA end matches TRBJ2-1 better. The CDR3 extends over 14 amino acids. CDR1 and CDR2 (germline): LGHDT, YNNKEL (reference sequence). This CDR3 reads CASSQDSGVYEQFF. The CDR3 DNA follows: TGTGCCAGCAGCCAAGATTCCGGGGTGTATGAGCAGTTCTTC.

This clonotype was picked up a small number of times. The CDR3 DNA reads TGCGCCAGCAGCCAGAGCAAGGACAGAAGGAATGAAAAACTGTTTTTT. Protein product: CASSQSKDRRNEKLFF. The chain is built from TRBV4-3 and TRBJ1-4, with D tentatively TRBD1 (6 bases). The germline V and J ends were trimmed by 3 bases and 5 bases, with 16 bases remaining between them. Germline assignment: CDR1 LGHNA and CDR2 YSLEER. The CDR3 is 16 residues long.

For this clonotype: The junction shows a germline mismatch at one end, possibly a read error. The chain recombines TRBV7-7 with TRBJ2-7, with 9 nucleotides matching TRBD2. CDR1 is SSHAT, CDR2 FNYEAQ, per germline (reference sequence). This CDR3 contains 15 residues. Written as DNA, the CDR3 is TGTGCTAGCAGCCCAGGAGCGGGAGGTTCCTACGAGCAGTACTTC. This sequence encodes CASSPGAGGSYEQYF.

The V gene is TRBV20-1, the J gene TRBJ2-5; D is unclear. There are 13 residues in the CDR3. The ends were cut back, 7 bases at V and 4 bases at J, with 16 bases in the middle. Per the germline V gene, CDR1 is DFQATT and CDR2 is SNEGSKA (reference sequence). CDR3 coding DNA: TGCAGTGTCCCACTATATGAAACAGAGACCCAGTACTTC. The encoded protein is CSVPLYETETQYF.

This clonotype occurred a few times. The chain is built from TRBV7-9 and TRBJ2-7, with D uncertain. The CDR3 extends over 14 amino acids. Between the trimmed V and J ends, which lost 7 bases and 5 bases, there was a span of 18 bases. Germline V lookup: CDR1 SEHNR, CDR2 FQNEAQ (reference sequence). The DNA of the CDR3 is TGTGCCAGCACCCAAAACCCTAGTACCAACGAGCAGTACTTC. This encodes CASTQNPSTNEQYF.

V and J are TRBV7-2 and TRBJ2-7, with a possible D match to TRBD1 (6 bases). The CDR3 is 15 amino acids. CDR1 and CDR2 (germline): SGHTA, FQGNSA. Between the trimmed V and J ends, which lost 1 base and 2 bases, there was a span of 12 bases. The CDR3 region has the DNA TGTGCCAGCAGCTTAGGAGGACAGACTACCTACGAGCAGTACTTC. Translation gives CASSLGGQTTYEQYF.

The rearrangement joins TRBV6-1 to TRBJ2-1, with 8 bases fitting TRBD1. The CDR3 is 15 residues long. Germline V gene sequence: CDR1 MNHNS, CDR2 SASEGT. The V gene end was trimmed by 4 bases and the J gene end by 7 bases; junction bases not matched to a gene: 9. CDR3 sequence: CASSGTQGVRNEQFF. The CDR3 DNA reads TGTGCCAGCAGTGGTACACAGGGGGTTAGGAATGAGCAGTTCTTC.

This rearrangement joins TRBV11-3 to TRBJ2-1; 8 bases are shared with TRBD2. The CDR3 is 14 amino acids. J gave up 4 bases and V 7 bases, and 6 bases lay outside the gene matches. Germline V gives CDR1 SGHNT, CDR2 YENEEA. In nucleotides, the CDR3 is TGTGCCAGCACTATAGCGGGGAGGTACAATGAGCAGTTCTTC. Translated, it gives CASTIAGRYNEQFF.

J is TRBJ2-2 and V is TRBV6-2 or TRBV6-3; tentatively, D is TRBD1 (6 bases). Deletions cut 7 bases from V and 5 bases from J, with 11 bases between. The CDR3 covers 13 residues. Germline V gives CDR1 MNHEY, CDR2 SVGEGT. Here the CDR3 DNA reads TGTGCCAGCACGCCCGACAGGACCGGGGAGCTGTTTTTT. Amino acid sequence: CASTPDRTGELFF.

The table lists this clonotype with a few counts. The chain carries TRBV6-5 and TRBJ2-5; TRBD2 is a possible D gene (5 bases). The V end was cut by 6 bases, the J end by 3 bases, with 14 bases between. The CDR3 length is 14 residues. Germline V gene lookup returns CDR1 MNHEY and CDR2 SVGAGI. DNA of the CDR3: TGTGCCAGCAGCCAACTACGGGGAGAAGAGACCCAGTACTTC. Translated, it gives CASSQLRGEETQYF.

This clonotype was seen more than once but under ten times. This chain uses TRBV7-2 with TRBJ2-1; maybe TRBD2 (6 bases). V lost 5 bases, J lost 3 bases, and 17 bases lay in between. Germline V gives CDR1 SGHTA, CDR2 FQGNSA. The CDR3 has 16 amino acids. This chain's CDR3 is CASSPSGDLVYNEQFF. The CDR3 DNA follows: TGTGCCAGCAGCCCATCCGGGGACTTGGTCTACAATGAGCAGTTCTTC.

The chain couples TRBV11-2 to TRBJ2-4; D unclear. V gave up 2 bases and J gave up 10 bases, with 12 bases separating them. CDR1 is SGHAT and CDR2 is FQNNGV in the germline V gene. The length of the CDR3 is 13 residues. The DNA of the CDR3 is TGTGCCAGCAGCTTAAACGCGGTAGAAATTCAGTACTTC. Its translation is CASSLNAVEIQYF.

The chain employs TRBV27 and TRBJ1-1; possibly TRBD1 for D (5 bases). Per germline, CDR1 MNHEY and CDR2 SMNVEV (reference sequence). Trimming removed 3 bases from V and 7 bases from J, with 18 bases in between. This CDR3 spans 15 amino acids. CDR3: CASSFVSAGTNEAFF. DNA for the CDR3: TGTGCCAGCAGTTTCGTGTCGGCAGGGACTAATGAAGCTTTCTTT.